The clone carrying this T cell receptor beta chain occurred a few times. The sample belongs to a study of Ad26.COV2.S vaccination and SARS-CoV-2 variants. The CDR3 loop spans 16 amino acids. CDR1 LGHDT and CDR2 YNNKEL come from the germline V gene (reference sequence). The V and J ends lost 4 bases and 9 bases, in that order; junction bases with no gene match: 9. The assay was immunoSEQ multiplex PCR, and TCRdb's table has in-frame clones only and misses some. The sample includes 300,000 to 400,000 clones, about 86% of them seen just once. Treatment of the sample: over 15 received Ad26.COV2.S at low or high dose, single or two shots; several received placebo; per-sample allocation not given. Sample collection was performed on day 63 after the first vaccine or placebo injection.

The TCR originated in a person aged 18 to 59 who received the Ad26.COV2.S COVID-19 vaccine or a placebo. The starting material was peripheral blood, obtained in a trial of Ad26.COV2.S vaccine versus placebo. V is TRBV3-1 (or the pseudogene TRBV3-2) and J is TRBJ1-6; 10 positions match TRBD1. The CDR3 protein is CASSPPDRGRGSPLHF. The CDR3 DNA sequence: TGTGCCAGCAGCCCCCCCGACAGGGGGCGAGGTTCACCCCTCCACTTT.